This TCR beta chain originates from a study of low-dose radiotherapy and immunotherapy resistance in tumors. Germline values: CDR1 MNHNS, CDR2 SASEGT. The CDR3 runs 18 residues. The trim removed 8 bases at V and 3 bases at J, leaving 11 bases unmatched. The time point was: before trial treatment. First-strand cDNA used TRAV- and TRBV-specific primers, covering alpha and beta chains. The TCRs were subjected to amplification over approximately 20 PCR cycles employing a constant-region primer in conjunction with a V-primer adapter. TCRdb re-derived calls from the reads in MiXCR, one entry per CDR3 protein. The sample consists of some 88,000 distinct CDR3 sequences, 9.4% of them appearing once. This clonotype was observed a handful of times.

The TCR was taken from a male donor with prostate cancer. This chain uses TRBV6-1 with TRBJ2-6, with 12 bases identical to TRBD1. The sequenced sample was PBMCs, obtained before treatment. The CDR3: CASRTSGQGAHGANVLTF. DNA of the CDR3: TGTGCCAGCCGAACATCGGGACAGGGGGCGCATGGGGCCAACGTCCTGACTTTC.